The 21 T cell receptor beta chains listed next were all sequenced from one sample in a study of blood T cells in healthy people across ages. A J-beta primer mix and a sample-barcoded 5' primer were used in a second PCR of roughly 6 to 11 cycles. Each CDR3 protein is one row after TCRdb ran MiXCR on the 5' RACE reads. The sample has approximately 800,000 distinct CDR3 sequences, around 24% seen once. These sequences were also reported in another study, on T cells of mothers and their children.

The sample consisted of blood. The receptors stem from a boy younger than 18 in good health.

V gene TRBV11-2 combines with J gene TRBJ2-5; perhaps D is TRBD1 or TRBD2 (5 bases each). V lost 7 bases to trimming and J lost 4 bases, with 19 bases between them. This CDR3 has 15 amino acids. Per germline, CDR1 SGHAT and CDR2 FQNNGV. The CDR3 is CASTRGVRVGETQYF. The DNA of the CDR3 is TGTGCCAGCACCAGAGGGGTGCGGGTTGGAGAGACCCAGTACTTC.

The chain carries TRBV7-9 and TRBJ1-4; D remains unclear. Trimming removed 5 bases at V and 5 bases at J, with 15 bases between. The CDR3 extends over 15 amino acids. The V gene's germline CDR1 is SEHNR and CDR2 FQNEAQ (reference sequence). CDR3 nucleotide sequence: TGTGCCAGCAGCGCCGATGAGGGAAGGAATGAAAAACTGTTTTTT. This gives the protein CASSADEGRNEKLFF.

The chain joins TRBV24-1 to TRBJ2-3, with 7 bases matching TRBD1. The germline gives CDR1 KGHDR, CDR2 SFDVKD. After removal of 3 bases from V and 4 bases from J, the junction contained 3 bases not matched to a gene. There are 14 residues in the CDR3. CDR3 bases: TGTGCCACCAGTGATACAGGGGACCCAGATACGCAGTATTTT. Translation gives CATSDTGDPDTQYF.

V gene TRBV6-2 or TRBV6-3 combines with J gene TRBJ2-5; 8 nucleotides line up with TRBD1. The CDR3 spans 13 residues. Germline CDR1 is MNHEY and CDR2 is SVGEGT. The trim removed 5 bases at V and 7 bases at J, leaving 6 bases unmatched. Here the CDR3 DNA reads TGTGCCAGCAGTCCCCGGACAGGGAGGACCCAGTACTTC. It translates to CASSPRTGRTQYF.

This sequence joins TRBV6-5 and TRBJ2-5; 14 bases align to TRBD2. V shed 2 bases and J 5 bases; nucleotides not matched to a gene: 1. Germline V gives CDR1 MNHEY, CDR2 SVGAGI. There are 15 residues in the CDR3. CDR3 in DNA: TGTGCCAGCAGTTACAGGACTAGCGGGAGGGAGACCCAGTACTTC. It translates to CASSYRTSGRETQYF.

The J gene is TRBJ1-1, the V gene TRBV4-1, with 8 positions matching TRBD1. Germline CDR1 is MGHRA and CDR2 is YSYEKL. The length of the CDR3 is 16 residues. The ends lost 1 base at V and 0 bases at J; junction bases unmatched: 4. The CDR3 loop is CASSQVGTGLNTEAFF. The DNA of the CDR3 is TGCGCCAGCAGCCAAGTTGGGACAGGATTGAACACTGAAGCTTTCTTT.

There are many counts of this clonotype. The rearrangement uses TRBV30 and TRBJ2-3, with a possible D match to TRBD1 (5 bases). Germline values: CDR1 GTSNPN, CDR2 SVGIG (reference sequence). Trimming left V 4 bases short and J 9 bases short, with 11 bases between. The CDR3 consists of 11 residues. In DNA form, the CDR3 reads TGTGCCTGGACCAGACAGACGACGCAGTATTTT. Protein sequence: CAWTRQTTQYF.

The V and J genes are TRBV25-1 and TRBJ2-5, with D uncertain. The CDR3 runs to 12 residues. V gave up 3 bases and J gave up 6 bases, with 8 bases separating them. Germline CDR1 MGHDK, CDR2 SYGVNS. The CDR3 DNA reads TGTGCCAGCAGTGAGGAATGGCAGACCCAGTACTTC. Translating it yields CASSEEWQTQYF.

The gene calls are TRBV7-7 and TRBJ2-5, with 13 nucleotides matching TRBD2. V shed 8 bases and J 4 bases; nucleotides not matched to a gene: 7. Germline CDR1 reads SSHAT; CDR2 reads FNYEAQ (reference sequence). The CDR3 totals 15 residues. CDR3 protein: CASGHGLAGAETQYF. For the CDR3, the DNA is TGTGCCAGCGGCCATGGACTAGCGGGGGCAGAGACCCAGTACTTC.

This clonotype was detected ten times or more. The chain joins TRBV12-3 or TRBV12-4 to TRBJ1-3; D is undetermined. This CDR3 spans 14 amino acids. The germline V and J ends were trimmed by 5 bases and 3 bases, with 11 bases remaining between them. CDR3 bases: TGTGCCAGCAGTCGCTCTCGGGTTGGAAACACCATATATTTT. Translating it yields CASSRSRVGNTIYF.

This clonotype was recorded a few times. V gene TRBV20-1 combines with J gene TRBJ2-7; no clear D. V lost 4 bases to trimming and J lost 1 base, with 8 bases between them. This CDR3 has 12 amino acids. The germline V gene encodes CDR1 DFQATT and CDR2 SNEGSKA (reference sequence). The DNA for the CDR3 is TGCAGTGCTACCTTGACGTCCTACGAGCAGTACTTC. Translated: CSATLTSYEQYF.

The genes are TRBV5-1 and TRBJ2-4; TRBD1 might be the D (5 bases). Trimming shortened V by 3 bases and J by 11 bases, and 9 bases separated the two germline ends. This CDR3 has 11 amino acids. Germline V gene data show CDR1 as SGHRS and CDR2 as YFSETQ. This chain's CDR3 is CASSWGGLQYF. The CDR3 nucleotides read TGCGCCAGCAGCTGGGGCGGACTTCAGTACTTC. Complete variable domain (other parts from reference TRBV5-1 and TRBJ2-4): KAGVTQTPRYLIKTRGQQVTLSCSPISGHRSVSWYQQTPGQGLQFLFEYFSETQRNKGNFPGRFSGRQFSNSRSEMNVSTLELGDSALYLCASSWGGLQYFGAGTRLSVL.

V usage is TRBV20-1 and J usage is TRBJ2-7; TRBD2 is a possible D gene (6 bases). Trimming pared 0 bases from V and 2 bases from J, leaving 14 bases between. Germline CDR1 and CDR2: DFQATT and SNEGSKA (reference sequence). The CDR3 is 15 residues long. The CDR3 protein is CSAREARGRPYEQYF. The CDR3 nucleotides are TGCAGTGCTAGAGAGGCCCGAGGGAGGCCCTACGAGCAGTACTTC.

The V gene is TRBV7-9, the J gene TRBJ2-7; D is perhaps TRBD2 (6 bases). The CDR3 is made up of 14 amino acids. The germline V and J ends were trimmed by 5 bases and 9 bases, with 20 bases remaining between them. Germline assignment: CDR1 SEHNR and CDR2 FQNEAQ (reference sequence). The CDR3 protein is CASSPPSRRGGQYF. CDR3 nucleotide sequence: TGTGCCAGCAGCCCCCCGAGTCGGAGGGGCGGGCAGTACTTC. Complete variable domain (other parts from reference TRBV7-9 and TRBJ2-7): DTGVSQNPRHKITKRGQNVTFRCDPISEHNRLYWYRQTLGQGPEFLTYFQNEAQLEKSRLLSDRFSAERPKGSFSTLEIQRTEQGDSAMYLCASSPPSRRGGQYFGPGTRLTVT.

The gene calls are TRBV20-1 and TRBJ2-7; perhaps TRBD1 as D (6 bases). V lost 3 bases and J lost 3, with 12 bases in between. CDR1 DFQATT and CDR2 SNEGSKA come from the germline V gene (reference sequence). CDR3 length: 13 residues. The CDR3 nucleotides are TGCAGTGCTAGCCCGGACAGAGACTACGAGCAGTACTTC. Protein: CSASPDRDYEQYF.

V usage is TRBV2 and J usage is TRBJ2-5; D ambiguous. The J call may be mistaken, given a closer DNA end match to TRBJ2-1. The CDR3 runs to 15 residues. CDR1 and CDR2 from the germline V gene are SNHLY and FYNNEI. CDR3 bases: TGTGCCAGCATGGTGGCCAGGACCCTCAACAATGAGCAGTTCTTC. This codes for CASMVARTLNNEQFF.

The table lists this clonotype with a few counts. The chain has TRBV6-5 and TRBJ1-1; 7 bases match TRBD1. This CDR3 is built from 13 residues. Germline trimming cut 6 bases from V and 7 bases from J; bases unmatched to any gene: 8. Germline V lookup: CDR1 MNHEY, CDR2 SVGAGI. The CDR3 protein is CASSSDRQGEAFF. CDR3 DNA sequence: TGTGCCAGCAGCTCCGACAGACAGGGTGAAGCTTTCTTT.

This clonotype appeared a few times. CDR3 coding DNA: TGCAGTGCCCCCACCCCCTTGGGGAATGAGCAGTTCTTC. Amino acid sequence: CSAPTPLGNEQFF. The J gene is TRBJ2-1, the V gene TRBV20-1; D unclear. The CDR3 sequence is 13 residues long. Germline values: CDR1 DFQATT, CDR2 SNEGSKA (reference sequence). The V end was cut by 6 bases, the J end by 7 bases, with 16 bases between.

A word on this clonotype: With a much larger clone just one base away, this may be a read error. This chain links TRBV29-1 with TRBJ2-5, with D possibly TRBD2 on 6 matching bases. This CDR3 is built from 14 residues. From germline, CDR1 is SQVTM and CDR2 ANQGSEA. Trimming removed 4 bases at V and 2 bases at J, with 14 bases between. CDR3 in DNA: TGCAGCGTTGTGGGGATCCGGGGGCAAGAGACCCAGTACTTC. Residues: CSVVGIRGQETQYF.

This clonotype was detected only a few times. The chain is built from TRBV7-2 and TRBJ2-5; D may be TRBD1 or TRBD2 (5 bases each). Germline V lookup: CDR1 SGHTA, CDR2 FQGNSA. Trimming removed 3 bases from V and 5 bases from J, with 13 bases in between. The CDR3 is made up of 14 amino acids. This CDR3 is CASSFRDPGETQYF. CDR3 bases: TGTGCCAGCAGCTTTAGGGACCCGGGGGAGACCCAGTACTTC.

The V call is TRBV7-2, the J call TRBJ2-5; D is possibly TRBD2 (5 bases). Per germline, CDR1 SGHTA and CDR2 FQGNSA. Trimming pared 8 bases from V and 9 bases from J, leaving 10 bases between. There are 10 residues in the CDR3. The CDR3 sequence: CASGGKAQYF. The CDR3 bases are TGTGCCAGCGGAGGCAAAGCCCAGTACTTC.